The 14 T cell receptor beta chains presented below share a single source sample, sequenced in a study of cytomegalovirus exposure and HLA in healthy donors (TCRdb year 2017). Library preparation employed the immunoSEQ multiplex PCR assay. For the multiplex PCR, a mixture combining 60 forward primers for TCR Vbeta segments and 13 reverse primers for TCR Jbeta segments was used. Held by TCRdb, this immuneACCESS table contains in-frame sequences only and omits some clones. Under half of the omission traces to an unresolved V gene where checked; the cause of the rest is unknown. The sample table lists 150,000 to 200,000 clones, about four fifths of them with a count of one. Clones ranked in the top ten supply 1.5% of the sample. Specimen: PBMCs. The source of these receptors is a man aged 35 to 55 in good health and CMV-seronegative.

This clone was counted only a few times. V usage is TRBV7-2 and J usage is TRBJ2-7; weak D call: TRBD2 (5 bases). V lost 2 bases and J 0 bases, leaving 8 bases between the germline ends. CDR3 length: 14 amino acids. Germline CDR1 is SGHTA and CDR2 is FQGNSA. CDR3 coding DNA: TGTGCCAGCAGCTTAATGAGGGCCTCCTACGAGCAGTACTTC. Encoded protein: CASSLMRASYEQYF.

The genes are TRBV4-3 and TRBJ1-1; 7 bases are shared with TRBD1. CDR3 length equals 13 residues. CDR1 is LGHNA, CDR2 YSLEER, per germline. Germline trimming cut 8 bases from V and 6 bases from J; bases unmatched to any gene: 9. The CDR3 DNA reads TGCGCCAGCGGCCCCAGGGGGGCGCCTGAAGCTTTCTTT. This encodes CASGPRGAPEAFF.

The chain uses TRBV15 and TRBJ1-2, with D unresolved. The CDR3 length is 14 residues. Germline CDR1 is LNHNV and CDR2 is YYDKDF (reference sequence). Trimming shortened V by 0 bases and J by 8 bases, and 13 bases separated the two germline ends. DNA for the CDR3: TGTGCCACCAGCAGAGATCCGAGACTATTGGGCTACACCTTC. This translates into CATSRDPRLLGYTF.

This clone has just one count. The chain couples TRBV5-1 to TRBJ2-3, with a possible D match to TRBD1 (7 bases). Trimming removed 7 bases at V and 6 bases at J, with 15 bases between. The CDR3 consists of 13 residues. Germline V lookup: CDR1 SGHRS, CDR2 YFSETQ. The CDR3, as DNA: TGCGCCAGCTACACAGGGGCGGGGGATACGCAGTATTTT. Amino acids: CASYTGAGDTQYF. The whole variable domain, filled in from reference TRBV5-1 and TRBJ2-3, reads KAGVTQTPRYLIKTRGQQVTLSCSPISGHRSVSWYQQTPGQGLQFLFEYFSETQRNKGNFPGRFSGRQFSNSRSEMNVSTLELGDSALYLCASYTGAGDTQYFGPGTRLTVL.

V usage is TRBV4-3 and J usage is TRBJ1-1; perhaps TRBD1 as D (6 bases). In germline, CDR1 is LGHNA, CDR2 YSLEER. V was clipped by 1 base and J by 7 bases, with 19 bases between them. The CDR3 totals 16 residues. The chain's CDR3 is CASSQVLGTGKREAFF. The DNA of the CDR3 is TGCGCCAGCAGCCAAGTATTGGGCACAGGGAAACGTGAAGCTTTCTTT.

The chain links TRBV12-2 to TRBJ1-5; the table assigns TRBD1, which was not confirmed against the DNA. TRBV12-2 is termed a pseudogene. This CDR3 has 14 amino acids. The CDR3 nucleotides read TGTGCAAGTCGCTTAGTACAGGGCGCCCAGCCCCAGCATTTT. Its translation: CASRLVQGAQPQHF.

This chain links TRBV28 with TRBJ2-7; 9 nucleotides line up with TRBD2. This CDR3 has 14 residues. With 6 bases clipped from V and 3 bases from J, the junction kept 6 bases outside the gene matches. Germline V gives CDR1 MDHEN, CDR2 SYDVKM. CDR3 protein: CASSAGGVGYEQYF. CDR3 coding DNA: TGTGCCAGCAGCGCGGGGGGGGTGGGCTACGAGCAGTACTTC.

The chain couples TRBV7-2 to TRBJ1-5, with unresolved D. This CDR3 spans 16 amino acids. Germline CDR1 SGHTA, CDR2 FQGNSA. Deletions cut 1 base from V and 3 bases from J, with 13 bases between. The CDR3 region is CASSLEPGAINQPQHF. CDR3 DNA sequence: TGTGCCAGCAGCTTAGAACCGGGAGCGATCAATCAGCCCCAGCATTTT. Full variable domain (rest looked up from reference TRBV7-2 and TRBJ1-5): GAGVSQSPSNKVTEKGKDVELRCDPISGHTALYWYRQSLGQGLEFLIYFQGNSAPDKSGLPSDRFSAERTGGSVSTLTIQRTQQEDSAVYLCASSLEPGAINQPQHFGDGTRLSIL.

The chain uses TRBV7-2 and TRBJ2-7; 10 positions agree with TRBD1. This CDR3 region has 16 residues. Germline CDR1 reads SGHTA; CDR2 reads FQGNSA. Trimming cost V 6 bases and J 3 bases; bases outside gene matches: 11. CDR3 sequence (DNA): TGTGCCAGCAGTACCCAATCGGGGACAGGGGACTACGAGCAGTACTTC. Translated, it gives CASSTQSGTGDYEQYF.

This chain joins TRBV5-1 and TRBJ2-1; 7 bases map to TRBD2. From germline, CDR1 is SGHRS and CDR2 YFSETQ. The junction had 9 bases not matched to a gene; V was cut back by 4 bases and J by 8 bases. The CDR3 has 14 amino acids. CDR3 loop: CASSRMTSSHEQFF. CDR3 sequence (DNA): TGCGCCAGCAGCCGGATGACTAGCTCGCATGAGCAGTTCTTC.

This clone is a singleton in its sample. The CDR3 here is CASRWSGNEKLFF. In DNA form, the CDR3 reads TGTGCCAGTAGGTGGAGTGGTAATGAAAAACTGTTTTTT. The rearrangement joins TRBV19 to TRBJ1-4; D uncertain. CDR3 length: 13 amino acids. Per the germline V gene, CDR1 is LNHDA and CDR2 is SQIVND (reference sequence). Trimming removed 6 bases from V and 4 bases from J, with 9 bases in between. Looking up the rest from reference TRBV19 and TRBJ1-4 gives the full variable domain: DGGITQSPKYLFRKEGQNVTLSCEQNLNHDAMYWYRQDPGQGLRLIYYSQIVNDFQKGDIAEGYSVSREKKESFPLTVTSAQKNPTAFYLCASRWSGNEKLFFGSGTQLSVL.

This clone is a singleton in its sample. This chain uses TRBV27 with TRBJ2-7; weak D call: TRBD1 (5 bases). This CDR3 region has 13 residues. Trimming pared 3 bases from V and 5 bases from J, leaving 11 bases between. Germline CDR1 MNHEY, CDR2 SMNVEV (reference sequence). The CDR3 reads CASSFIRANEQYF. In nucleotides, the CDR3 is TGTGCCAGCAGTTTTATCAGGGCAAACGAGCAGTACTTC.

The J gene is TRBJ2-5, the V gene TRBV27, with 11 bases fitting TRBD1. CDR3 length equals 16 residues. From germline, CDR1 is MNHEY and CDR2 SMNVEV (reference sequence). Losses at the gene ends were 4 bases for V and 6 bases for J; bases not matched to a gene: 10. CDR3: CASSSPGTGGGKTQYF. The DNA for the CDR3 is TGTGCCAGCAGTTCGCCCGGGACAGGGGGAGGAAAGACCCAGTACTTC.

CDR3 sequence reads: CASSRDPGLAVGEQFF. CDR3 in DNA: TGCGCCAGCAGCCGAGATCCGGGACTAGCGGTTGGAGAGCAGTTCTTC. The chain has TRBV4-3 and TRBJ2-1; 11 nucleotides agree with TRBD2. The germline gives CDR1 LGHNA, CDR2 YSLEER. The CDR3 is 16 amino acids. Unmatched junction bases numbered 12, after V lost 4 bases and J lost 10 bases.